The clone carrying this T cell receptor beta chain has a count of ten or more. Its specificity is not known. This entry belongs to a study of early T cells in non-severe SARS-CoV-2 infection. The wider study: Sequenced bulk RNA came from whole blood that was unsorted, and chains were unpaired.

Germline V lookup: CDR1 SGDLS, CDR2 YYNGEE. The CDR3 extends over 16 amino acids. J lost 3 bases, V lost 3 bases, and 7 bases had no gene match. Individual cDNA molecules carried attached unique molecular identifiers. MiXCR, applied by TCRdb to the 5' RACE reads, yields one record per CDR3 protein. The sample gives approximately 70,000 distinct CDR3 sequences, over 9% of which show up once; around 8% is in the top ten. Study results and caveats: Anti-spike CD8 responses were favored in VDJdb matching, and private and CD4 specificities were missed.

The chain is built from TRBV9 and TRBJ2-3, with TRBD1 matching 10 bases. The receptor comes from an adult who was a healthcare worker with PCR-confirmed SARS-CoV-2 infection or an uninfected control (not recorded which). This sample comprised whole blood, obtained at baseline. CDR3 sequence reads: CASSARGQGETDTQYF. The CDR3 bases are TGTGCCAGCAGCGCCCGAGGACAGGGGGAAACAGATACGCAGTATTTT. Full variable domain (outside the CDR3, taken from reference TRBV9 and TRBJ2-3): DSGVTQTPKHLITATGQRVTLRCSPRSGDLSVYWYQQSLDQGLQFLIQYYNGEERAKGNILERFSAQQFPDLHSELNLSSLELGDSALYFCASSARGQGETDTQYFGPGTRLTVL.